Detailed here is one T cell receptor beta chain. What it recognizes is unknown. This sample was taken from a study of identical twins. Study conclusions and caveats: The study found that models underestimated out-of-frame TCR alpha sharing in monozygotic twins. Zero-insertion analyses were open to partial confounding by invariant MAIT and iNKT cells.

This CDR3 region has 14 residues. V lost 7 bases, J lost 3 bases, and 16 bases lay in between. TCRdb analysed the 5' RACE reads with MiXCR anew, one entry per CDR3 protein. This sample has about 890,000 distinct CDR3 sequences, with 10% to 15% found just once. Each donor (without exception) was a healthy Caucasian. This sample was also put to use in a study of yellow fever vaccine responses in identical twins. That source reports: Twins' vaccine T cell responses reportedly seemed partly convergent and partly personalized.

Sequencing used PBMCs. The TCR originated in a woman aged 18-29 years in good health. The chain recombines TRBV12-3 or TRBV12-4 with TRBJ2-7, with D perhaps being TRBD1 or TRBD2 (6 bases each). This chain's CDR3 is CASTWGDTNYEQYF. Here the CDR3 DNA reads TGTGCCAGCACCTGGGGGGACACCAACTACGAGCAGTACTTC.